Listed below are T cell receptor beta chains from one sample, sequenced in a study of monozygotic twins with cystic fibrosis. Using immunoSEQ multiplex PCR, the repertoire was profiled, and TCRdb retains in-frame clones only, with some absent. Among around 27,000 clones listed, around nine tenths were seen once. Sequenced input: blood. Receptors originate from a girl aged 2 to 9 with cystic fibrosis. Each CDR3 is given with its conserved first and last residue. Each record gives: J gene, clone size, D gene, V gene, CDR3 DNA, CDR3 protein. D genes are given only for firm matches. Clone size is not always given. Where it is, it says once, few, many or a class for expanded clones.

j_gene: TRBJ1-2
abundance: .
d_gene: TRBD1
v_gene: TRBV6-1
CDR3nt: TGTGCCAGCAGTGAAGCTACTAGGACAGGGGCGGGCTATGGCTACACCTTC
CDR3aa: CASSEATRTGAGYGYTF

j_gene: TRBJ1-2
abundance: .
d_gene: .
v_gene: TRBV30
CDR3nt: TGTGCCTGGAGTGTAAATCGGTACAGCCTTTTTTATGGCTACACCTTC
CDR3aa: CAWSVNRYSLFYGYTF

j_gene: TRBJ2-7
abundance: .
d_gene: .
v_gene: TRBV7-6
CDR3nt: TGTGCCAGCAGCTTAGGGACTGGGACCCCCTACGAGCAGTACTTC
CDR3aa: CASSLGTGTPYEQYF

j_gene: TRBJ2-7
abundance: .
d_gene: .
v_gene: TRBV19
CDR3nt: TGTGCCAGTAGTATTTTGGGGTTCGAGCAGTACTTC
CDR3aa: CASSILGFEQYF

j_gene: TRBJ2-3
abundance: .
d_gene: .
v_gene: TRBV5-6
CDR3nt: TGTGCCAGCAGCCCTCAACCAGGGGATACGCAGTATTTT
CDR3aa: CASSPQPGDTQYF

j_gene: TRBJ2-3
abundance: .
d_gene: TRBD2
v_gene: TRBV7-8
CDR3nt: TGTGCCAGCAGCCCCTTTAGACCTTTTAGCGGGGGCCTTCGCACAGATACGCAGTATTTT
CDR3aa: CASSPFRPFSGGLRTDTQYF

j_gene: TRBJ1-5
abundance: .
d_gene: .
v_gene: TRBV4-2
CDR3nt: TGTGCCAGCAGCCAAGATCGGGGGGTTCCCCAGCATTTT
CDR3aa: CASSQDRGVPQHF

j_gene: TRBJ1-4
abundance: once
d_gene: .
v_gene: TRBV29-1
CDR3nt: TGCAGCGTGGCGTCCGGGCGGGCGGAAAAACTGTTTTTT
CDR3aa: CSVASGRAEKLFF

j_gene: TRBJ1-1
abundance: few
d_gene: TRBD1
v_gene: TRBV5-1
CDR3nt: TGCGCCAGCAGGAGAGAGGGGGCGGCCACTGAAGCTTTCTTT
CDR3aa: CASRREGAATEAFF

j_gene: TRBJ2-3
abundance: .
d_gene: .
v_gene: TRBV5-4
CDR3nt: TGTGCCAGCAGAAAAAACCGGGAAAACACAGATACGCAGTATTTT
CDR3aa: CASRKNRENTDTQYF

j_gene: TRBJ2-1
abundance: .
d_gene: TRBD1
v_gene: TRBV2
CDR3nt: TGTGCCAGCAGTCCGGGACAGGGATTCTACAATGAGCAGTTCTTC
CDR3aa: CASSPGQGFYNEQFF

j_gene: TRBJ2-3
abundance: .
d_gene: TRBD1
v_gene: TRBV29-1
CDR3nt: TGCAGCGTTGTTGGACAGGTTTCGACAGATACGCAGTATTTT
CDR3aa: CSVVGQVSTDTQYF

j_gene: TRBJ1-4
abundance: .
d_gene: .
v_gene: TRBV4-1
CDR3nt: TGCGCCAGCAGCCAAGGGACCCCTAATGAAAAACTGTTTTTT
CDR3aa: CASSQGTPNEKLFF

j_gene: TRBJ1-3
abundance: .
d_gene: .
v_gene: TRBV6-5
CDR3nt: TGTGCCAGCACCAAGTGGGGATTTGGAAACACCATATATTTT
CDR3aa: CASTKWGFGNTIYF

j_gene: TRBJ2-7
abundance: .
d_gene: TRBD2
v_gene: TRBV7-2
CDR3nt: TGTGCCAGCAGCTTAGAATTAGCGGGGGGCTCCTACGAGCAGTACTTC
CDR3aa: CASSLELAGGSYEQYF

j_gene: TRBJ1-1
abundance: .
d_gene: .
v_gene: TRBV11-3
CDR3nt: TGTGCCAGCAGCCCGCGTCCAAACACTGAAGCTTTCTTT
CDR3aa: CASSPRPNTEAFF

j_gene: TRBJ1-5
abundance: .
d_gene: .
v_gene: TRBV19
CDR3nt: TGTGCCAGTAGTACAGGGGACATCAATCAGCCCCAGCATTTT
CDR3aa: CASSTGDINQPQHF

j_gene: TRBJ2-7
abundance: .
d_gene: .
v_gene: TRBV5-6
CDR3nt: TGTGCCAGCAGCTTGGCCGGGGGGCTGAGTGAGCAGTACTTC
CDR3aa: CASSLAGGLSEQYF

j_gene: TRBJ1-2
abundance: .
d_gene: .
v_gene: TRBV6-1
CDR3nt: TGTGCCAGCAGTGAAAGGTGGAACAGTCGATATGGCTACACCTTC
CDR3aa: CASSERWNSRYGYTF

j_gene: TRBJ1-3
abundance: .
d_gene: .
v_gene: TRBV4-1
CDR3nt: TGCGCCAGCAGCCGACGGGCTATCACCGGAAACACCATATATTTT
CDR3aa: CASSRRAITGNTIYF

j_gene: TRBJ2-5
abundance: .
d_gene: TRBD2
v_gene: TRBV9
CDR3nt: TGTGCCAGCAGCGTAGCTTTAGCGGGGATGGAGGAGACCCAGTACTTC
CDR3aa: CASSVALAGMEETQYF

j_gene: TRBJ1-1
abundance: .
d_gene: .
v_gene: TRBV30
CDR3nt: TGTGCCTGGTCTGGACAGCCCAACACTGAAGCTTTCTTT
CDR3aa: CAWSGQPNTEAFF

j_gene: TRBJ1-1
abundance: .
d_gene: .
v_gene: TRBV30
CDR3nt: TGTGCCTGGCGACAGGTGGAGGGAGAAGCTTTCTTT
CDR3aa: CAWRQVEGEAFF

j_gene: TRBJ1-2
abundance: .
d_gene: .
v_gene: TRBV7-2
CDR3nt: TGTGCCAGCAGGTCCCACAGGGAGCTATGGCTGGGCTTC
CDR3aa: CASRSHRELWLGF

j_gene: TRBJ2-7
abundance: .
d_gene: .
v_gene: TRBV6-5
CDR3nt: TGTGCCAGCAGTCCCGGCGGGACTTTAGGGCAGTACTTC
CDR3aa: CASSPGGTLGQYF